These 31 T cell receptor beta chains came from one sample sequenced in a study of T-cell reconstitution after alpha-beta-depleted transplantation in children. Unique molecular identifiers were used in preparing the TCRbeta library. TCRdb reprocessed the PCR reads with MiXCR, giving one entry per CDR3 protein. The data contain roughly 190,000 distinct CDR3 sequences, roughly 14% of them seen just once; the ten biggest clones take up roughly 13%. The sequencing used PBMCs from the stem cell graft donor, collected from the stem cell graft. The origin of the receptors is a human donor who donated a stem cell graft to a child with acute lymphoblastic leukemia.

The sample holds many counts of this clonotype. The rearrangement uses TRBV11-1 and TRBJ2-1; D is uncertain. The germline V gene has CDR1 SGHAT and CDR2 FQDESV (reference sequence). The CDR3 is 12 residues long. The CDR3 sequence: CVRRSSYNEQFF. CDR3 coding DNA: TGTGTCCGACGGAGCTCCTACAATGAGCAGTTCTTC.

This clonotype has at least ten counts. The genes are TRBV29-1 and TRBJ2-3; 13 bases agree with TRBD2. CDR1 is SQVTM and CDR2 is ANQGSEA in the germline V gene. V lost 7 bases and J lost 3; bases outside the gene matches: 4. The CDR3 has 14 amino acids. CDR3 bases: TGCAGCGGGACTAGCGGGAGTGGTACAGATACGCAGTATTTT. Its translation: CSGTSGSGTDTQYF.

At least ten counts were recorded for this clonotype. The chain has TRBV6-1 and TRBJ1-5; D is unresolved. Per the germline V gene, CDR1 is MNHNS and CDR2 is SASEGT. The V end lost 4 bases, the J end lost 2 bases, and 9 bases lay between the germline ends. This CDR3 has 14 residues. CDR3 protein: CASSGHVGNQPQHF. For the CDR3, the DNA is TGTGCCAGCAGTGGACACGTTGGCAATCAGCCCCAGCATTTT.

V gene TRBV20-1 combines with J gene TRBJ1-5; 9 bases are a match to TRBD1. The CDR3 contains 15 residues. Germline-derived CDR1 and CDR2 are DFQATT and SNEGSKA (reference sequence). The chain's CDR3 is CNAIVQGAGNQPQHF. The CDR3, as DNA: TGCAATGCAATCGTACAGGGGGCTGGCAATCAGCCCCAGCATTTT.

This clonotype was seen repeatedly, ten times or more. The chain uses TRBV20-1 and TRBJ1-4; D unclear. The V end was cut by 6 bases, the J end by 0 bases, with 11 bases between. CDR3 length: 14 residues. Germline V CDR1 and CDR2: DFQATT, SNEGSKA (reference sequence). CDR3 protein: CSAPTRATNEKLFF. The CDR3 nucleotides are TGCAGTGCCCCAACCCGGGCAACTAATGAAAAACTGTTTTTT.

This clonotype has ten or more counts. The J gene is TRBJ1-5, the V gene TRBV29-1, with D possibly TRBD1 on 6 matching bases. Trimming left V 6 bases short and J 1 base short, with 13 bases between. Germline V gives CDR1 SQVTM, CDR2 ANQGSEA. The CDR3 spans 14 residues. The CDR3 here is CSVQQGGSNQPQHF. In DNA form, the CDR3 reads TGCAGCGTGCAACAGGGAGGGAGCAATCAGCCCCAGCATTTT.

This clonotype showed up many times. The chain recombines TRBV10-3 with TRBJ1-2, with a weak D call TRBD1 (5 bases). With 0 bases removed from V and 1 base from J, the gap between germline ends came to 12 bases. Per germline, CDR1 ENHRY and CDR2 SYGVKD. The CDR3 has 16 amino acids. Here the CDR3 DNA reads TGTGCCATCAGTGAGTCGGGGCCTCATCTTAACTATGGCTACACCTTC. Protein: CAISESGPHLNYGYTF.

Comment on this clonotype: A much bigger clone sits one base away, suggesting this may be a read error. The chain uses TRBV5-1 and TRBJ1-1; maybe TRBD1 (6 bases). Trimming left V 9 bases short and J 4 bases short, with 16 bases between. Germline CDR1 SGHRS, CDR2 YFSETQ. The CDR3 covers 13 residues. The CDR3 sequence is CAIRSSDSTEAFF. DNA of the CDR3: TGCGCCATCAGGTCCTCGGACAGCACTGAAGCTTTCTTT.

Notes on this clonotype: This could be a read error, since a much larger clone is one nucleotide away. J is TRBJ1-5 and V is TRBV29-1, with D tentatively TRBD1 (5 bases). This CDR3 spans 13 amino acids. Germline V gene data show CDR1 as SQVTM and CDR2 as ANQGSEA. The V and J ends lost 3 bases and 5 bases respectively, with 11 bases between them. The CDR3 sequence is CSVEGTEDQPQHF. Written as DNA, the CDR3 is TGCAGCGTTGAGGGGACCGAAGATCAGCCCCAGCATTTT.

This clonotype was recorded many times. The chain employs TRBV18 and TRBJ2-7; 7 nucleotides align to TRBD2. This CDR3 is 14 amino acids long. Trimming cost V 6 bases and J 5 bases; bases outside gene matches: 10. Germline V gives CDR1 KGHSH, CDR2 LQKENI. The CDR3 nucleotides read TGTGCCAGCTCCGAACGGGGGAGGGCCCACGAGCAGTACTTC. Translated: CASSERGRAHEQYF.

This clonotype was observed at least ten times. J is TRBJ1-4 and V is TRBV4-1; 9 nucleotides line up with TRBD1. The CDR3 has 14 amino acids. The trim removed 4 bases at V and 3 bases at J, leaving 0 bases unmatched. Germline CDR1 reads MGHRA; CDR2 reads YSYEKL. CDR3 amino acids: CASSRTGANEKLFF. DNA for the CDR3: TGCGCCAGCAGCCGGACAGGGGCTAATGAAAAACTGTTTTTT.

The table lists this clonotype with many counts. The chain employs TRBV5-1 and TRBJ2-2; D call uncertain. CDR1 is SGHRS and CDR2 is YFSETQ in the germline V gene. The V end was cut by 2 bases, the J end by 6 bases, with 5 bases between. There are 12 residues in the CDR3. CDR3 loop: CASSLMSGELFF. The CDR3 coding sequence is TGCGCCAGCAGCTTAATGTCCGGGGAGCTGTTTTTT.

This clonotype was counted at least ten times. The J gene is TRBJ2-7, the V gene TRBV7-8, with no clear D. Trimming took off 3 bases at V and 3 bases at J, with 6 bases between the two ends. The CDR3 sequence is 12 residues long. Germline V gene lookup returns CDR1 SGHVS and CDR2 FQNEAQ. The CDR3: CASSFGFYEQYF. In DNA, the CDR3 is TGTGCCAGCAGCTTTGGGTTCTACGAGCAGTACTTC.

This clonotype was recorded many times. The gene calls are TRBV5-1 and TRBJ2-5, with 12 bases fitting TRBD2. The V gene's germline CDR1 is SGHRS and CDR2 YFSETQ. The CDR3 totals 17 residues. V was pared by 0 bases and J by 1 base, with 4 bases of the junction left unmatched. CDR3 DNA sequence: TGCGCCAGCAGCTTGGTTCTAGCGGGAGGGATCCAAGAGACCCAGTACTTC. Amino acid sequence: CASSLVLAGGIQETQYF.

The chain links TRBV5-4 to TRBJ2-1; 9 bases are a match to TRBD2. The germline V gene has CDR1 SGHNT and CDR2 YYREEE (reference sequence). CDR3 length: 13 amino acids. V gave up 7 bases and J gave up 15 bases; unmatched junction bases: 14. CDR3 sequence reads: CASGLGFLAGWFF. CDR3 in DNA: TGTGCCAGCGGCCTTGGGTTCCTAGCGGGATGGTTCTTC.

This clonotype was counted ten times or more. This chain uses TRBV5-1 with TRBJ2-3, with D possibly called TRBD1 or TRBD2 (6 bases each). The CDR3 totals 14 residues. Germline lookup yields CDR1 SGHRS and CDR2 YFSETQ. Trimming shortened V by 5 bases and J by 4 bases, and 14 bases separated the two germline ends. The chain's CDR3 is CASRQGGDPDTQYF. CDR3 nucleotide sequence: TGCGCCAGCAGACAGGGAGGTGATCCAGATACGCAGTATTTT.

The chain recombines TRBV11-1 with TRBJ1-2; 10 bases are shared with TRBD1. Per germline, CDR1 SGHAT and CDR2 FQDESV (reference sequence). V trimming: 5 bases; J trimming: 5 bases; junction bases outside the gene matches: 5. The CDR3 runs to 14 residues. The CDR3 spells CASSLSDRGYGYTF. CDR3 sequence (DNA): TGTGCCAGCAGCCTCTCGGACAGGGGGTATGGCTACACCTTC.

This clonotype has a handful of counts. CDR3 amino acids: CASSYQGQGAYEQYF. The CDR3 nucleotides are TGTGCCAGCAGTTATCAAGGACAGGGGGCCTACGAGCAGTACTTC. This rearrangement joins TRBV7-2 to TRBJ2-7; TRBD1 aligns across 10 bases. V trimming: 6 bases; J trimming: 2 bases; junction bases outside the gene matches: 7. Germline-derived CDR1 and CDR2 are SGHTA and FQGNSA. This CDR3 spans 15 amino acids.

This clonotype showed up many times. The chain uses TRBV29-1 and TRBJ2-4; TRBD2 might be the D (6 bases). Trimming shortened V by 4 bases and J by 8 bases, and 21 bases separated the two germline ends. Per the germline V gene, CDR1 is SQVTM and CDR2 is ANQGSEA. The CDR3 loop spans 15 amino acids. The DNA for the CDR3 is TGCAGCGTTGTGAGGGGACTGGGCCGGGGAGACATTCAGTACTTC. Translating gives CSVVRGLGRGDIQYF.

This clonotype was detected ten times or more. J is TRBJ2-5 and V is TRBV20-1; the D gene is possibly TRBD2 (6 bases). CDR3 length equals 14 residues. Germline CDR1 is DFQATT and CDR2 is SNEGSKA (reference sequence). Trimming took 1 base from V and 5 from J, leaving 14 bases between them. This chain's CDR3 is CSARGQGREETQYF. CDR3 bases: TGCAGTGCTAGAGGCCAGGGCCGGGAGGAGACCCAGTACTTC.

This clonotype was seen at least ten times. The chain carries TRBV7-8 and TRBJ2-3; the D is unclear. Germline lookup yields CDR1 SGHVS and CDR2 FQNEAQ. The germline V and J ends were trimmed by 3 bases and 2 bases, with 15 bases remaining between them. This CDR3 has 16 amino acids. DNA of the CDR3: TGTGCCAGCAGCTTGATATCGGTCAAACCCACAGATACGCAGTATTTT. This codes for CASSLISVKPTDTQYF. Variable domain in full (rest from reference TRBV7-8 and TRBJ2-3): GAGVSQSPRYKVAKRGQDVALRCDPISGHVSLFWYQQALGQGPEFLTYFQNEAQLDKSGLPSDRFFAERPEGSVSTLKIQRTQQEDSAVYLCASSLISVKPTDTQYFGPGTRLTVL.

The sample holds a few counts of this clonotype. The V and J genes are TRBV27 and TRBJ2-7; D is ambiguous. Germline assignment: CDR1 MNHEY and CDR2 SMNVEV (reference sequence). V dropped 3 bases and J dropped 0 bases, with 6 bases sitting between them. CDR3 size: 13 residues. CDR3 sequence (DNA): TGTGCCAGCAGTTTTCATTCCTCCTACGAGCAGTACTTC. This translates into CASSFHSSYEQYF.

This clonotype came up many times. The rearrangement links TRBV5-1 to TRBJ2-7; TRBD2 matches at 7 bases. CDR1 and CDR2 from the germline V gene are SGHRS and YFSETQ. This CDR3 spans 14 amino acids. V dropped 3 bases and J dropped 2; count of bases not matched to a gene: 5. The CDR3 nucleotides read TGCGCCAGCAGCTCGACGGGGGGTACCTACGAGCAGTACTTC. This codes for CASSSTGGTYEQYF.

In its sample, this clonotype was seen many times. The V and J genes are TRBV12-3 or TRBV12-4 and TRBJ1-2; no clear D. The length of the CDR3 is 8 residues. V was shortened by 5 bases and J by 14 bases, with 6 bases between the two germline ends. The CDR3 loop is CASSPKTF. The DNA of the CDR3 is TGTGCCAGCAGTCCAAAAACCTTC.

Many counts were recorded for this clonotype. The chain couples TRBV6-1 to TRBJ1-4; weak D call: TRBD1 (5 bases). The CDR3 covers 13 residues. CDR1 is MNHNS, CDR2 SASEGT, per germline. V gave up 6 bases and J gave up 7 bases, with 12 bases separating them. The CDR3 is CASRIGTAEKLFF. In nucleotides, the CDR3 is TGTGCCAGCAGGATCGGGACGGCTGAAAAACTGTTTTTT.

Notes on this clonotype: A much bigger clone sits one base away, suggesting this may be a read error. The chain uses TRBV20-1 and TRBJ2-3; a weak D match, TRBD2 (5 bases). Trimming took off 1 base at V and 4 bases at J, with 15 bases between the two ends. Germline CDR1 and CDR2: DFQATT and SNEGSKA (reference sequence). The CDR3 covers 15 residues. CDR3 coding DNA: TGCAGTGCTAGAGCGGGAACTAGAAGCCCAGATACGCAGTATTTT. Translating it yields CSARAGTRSPDTQYF.

This clonotype occurred a few times. The chain joins TRBV6-6 to TRBJ2-7; D call uncertain. Germline CDR1 and CDR2: MNHNY and SVGAGI (reference sequence). V was shortened by 5 bases and J by 4 bases, with 6 bases between the two germline ends. The CDR3 has 11 amino acids. CDR3: CASSRLYEQYF. The CDR3 bases are TGTGCCAGCAGTCGGCTTTACGAGCAGTACTTC.

This clonotype was found many times. This rearrangement joins TRBV28 to TRBJ2-3; D unresolved. The V end was cut by 5 bases, the J end by 4 bases, with 28 bases between. Germline CDR1 reads MDHEN; CDR2 reads SYDVKM. This CDR3 has 19 amino acids. The CDR3 DNA sequence: TGTGCCAGCAGTCTAAATAATATTAGACAAGATGAACTCTCAGATACGCAGTATTTT. Its translation is CASSLNNIRQDELSDTQYF.

This clonotype was observed many times. J is TRBJ1-2 and V is TRBV27; 8 bases agree with TRBD1. V shed 6 bases, J shed 5 bases, and the junction held 11 bases outside the gene matches. Germline V gene sequence: CDR1 MNHEY, CDR2 SMNVEV (reference sequence). This CDR3 has 15 residues. CDR3 sequence: CASSDIRGPGYGYTF. The CDR3 bases are TGTGCCAGCAGCGATATCAGGGGGCCTGGGTATGGCTACACCTTC.

This clonotype was recorded at least ten times. Written as DNA, the CDR3 is TGTGCCAGCTCTTCACCCGGAGAGTACAACTATGGCTACACCTTC. It is translated as CASSSPGEYNYGYTF. V usage is TRBV18 and J usage is TRBJ1-2; D gene uncertain. V was clipped by 6 bases and J by 2 bases, with 16 bases between them. The germline CDR1 and CDR2 sequences are KGHSH and LQKENI. The CDR3 runs to 15 residues. Drawing the rest from reference TRBV18 and TRBJ1-2, the complete variable domain is NAGVMQNPRHLVRRRGQEARLRCSPMKGHSHVYWYRQLPEEGLKFMVYLQKENIIDESGMPKERFSAEFPKEGPSILRIQQVVRGDSAAYFCASSSPGEYNYGYTFGSGTRLTVV.

This clonotype has ten or more counts. The chain links TRBV11-1 to TRBJ2-1; the match to TRBD2 covers 12 bases. Germline CDR1 and CDR2: SGHAT and FQDESV (reference sequence). Trimming at V came to 5 bases and at J to 7 bases, leaving 15 bases not matched to a gene. The CDR3 covers 18 residues. CDR3 nucleotide sequence: TGTGCCAGCAGCCTCCCCTTCCGACTAGCGGGAGTAAGGAATGAGCAGTTCTTC. The encoded protein is CASSLPFRLAGVRNEQFF.